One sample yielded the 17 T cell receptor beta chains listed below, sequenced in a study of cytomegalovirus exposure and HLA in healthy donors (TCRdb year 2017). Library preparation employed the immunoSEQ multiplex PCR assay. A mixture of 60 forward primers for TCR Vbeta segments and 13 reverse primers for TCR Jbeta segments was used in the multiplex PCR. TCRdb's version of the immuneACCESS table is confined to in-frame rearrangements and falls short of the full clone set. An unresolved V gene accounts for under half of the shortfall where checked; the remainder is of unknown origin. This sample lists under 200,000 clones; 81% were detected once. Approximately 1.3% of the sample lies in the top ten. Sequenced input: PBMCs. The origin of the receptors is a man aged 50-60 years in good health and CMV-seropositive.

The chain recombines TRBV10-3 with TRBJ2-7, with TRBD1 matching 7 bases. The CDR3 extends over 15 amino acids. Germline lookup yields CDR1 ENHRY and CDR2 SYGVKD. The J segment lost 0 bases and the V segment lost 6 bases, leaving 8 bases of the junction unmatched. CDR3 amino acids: CAIRAGTASSYEQYF. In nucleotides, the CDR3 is TGTGCCATCAGGGCCGGGACAGCTAGCTCCTACGAGCAGTACTTC.

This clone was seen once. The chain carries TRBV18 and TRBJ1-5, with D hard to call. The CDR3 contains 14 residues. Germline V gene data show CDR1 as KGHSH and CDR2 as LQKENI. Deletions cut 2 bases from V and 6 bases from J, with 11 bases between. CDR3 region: CASSPAGNGQPQHF. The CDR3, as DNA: TGTGCCAGCTCACCAGCCGGGAACGGTCAGCCCCAGCATTTT.

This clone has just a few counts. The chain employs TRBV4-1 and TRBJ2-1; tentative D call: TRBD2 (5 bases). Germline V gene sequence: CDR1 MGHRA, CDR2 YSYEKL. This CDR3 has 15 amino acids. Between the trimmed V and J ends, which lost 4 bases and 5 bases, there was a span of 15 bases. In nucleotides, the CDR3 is TGCGCCAGCAGCCCCCACGGAGGACTTGACAATGAGCAGTTCTTC. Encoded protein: CASSPHGGLDNEQFF.

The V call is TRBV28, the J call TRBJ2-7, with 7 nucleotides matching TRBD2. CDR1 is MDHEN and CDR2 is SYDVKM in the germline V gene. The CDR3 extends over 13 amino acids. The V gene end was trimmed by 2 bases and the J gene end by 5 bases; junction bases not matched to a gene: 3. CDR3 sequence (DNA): TGTGCCAGCAGTTTAATCGGGAGGAACGAGCAGTACTTC. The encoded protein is CASSLIGRNEQYF.

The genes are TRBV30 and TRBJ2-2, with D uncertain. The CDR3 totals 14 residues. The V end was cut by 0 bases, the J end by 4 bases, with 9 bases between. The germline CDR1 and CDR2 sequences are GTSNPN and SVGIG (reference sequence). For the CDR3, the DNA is TGTGCCTGGAGTGTCTCGAGGTTCACCGGGGAGCTGTTTTTT. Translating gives CAWSVSRFTGELFF.

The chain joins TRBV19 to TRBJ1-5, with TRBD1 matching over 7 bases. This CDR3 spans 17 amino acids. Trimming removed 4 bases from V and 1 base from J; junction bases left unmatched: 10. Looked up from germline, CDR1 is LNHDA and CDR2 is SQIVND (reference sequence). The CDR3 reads CASSTSRQGTSNQPQHF. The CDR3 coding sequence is TGTGCCAGTAGTACCTCGAGACAGGGTACAAGCAATCAGCCCCAGCATTTT. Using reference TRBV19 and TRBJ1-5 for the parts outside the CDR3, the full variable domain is DGGITQSPKYLFRKEGQNVTLSCEQNLNHDAMYWYRQDPGQGLRLIYYSQIVNDFQKGDIAEGYSVSREKKESFPLTVTSAQKNPTAFYLCASSTSRQGTSNQPQHFGDGTRLSIL.

This CDR3 reads CASSLGGTDTQYF. The CDR3 coding sequence is TGTGCCAGCAGTTTGGGGGGTACAGATACGCAGTATTTT. J is TRBJ2-3 and V is TRBV28; a possible D gene is TRBD2 (6 bases). Trimming pared 3 bases from V and 3 bases from J, leaving 7 bases between. Germline-derived CDR1 and CDR2 are MDHEN and SYDVKM. The CDR3 loop spans 13 amino acids.

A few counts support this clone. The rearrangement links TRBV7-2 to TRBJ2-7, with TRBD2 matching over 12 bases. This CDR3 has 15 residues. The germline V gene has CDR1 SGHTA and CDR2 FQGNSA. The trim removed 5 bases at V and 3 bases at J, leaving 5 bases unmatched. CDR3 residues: CASSPLAGGVYEQYF. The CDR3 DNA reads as TGTGCCAGCAGCCCTCTAGCGGGAGGGGTCTACGAGCAGTACTTC.

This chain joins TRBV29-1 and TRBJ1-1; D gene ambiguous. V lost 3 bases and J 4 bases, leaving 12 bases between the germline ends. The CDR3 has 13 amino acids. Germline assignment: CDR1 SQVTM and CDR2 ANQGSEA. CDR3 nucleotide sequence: TGCAGCGTTGACCCTGTCCTCCCCACTGAAGCTTTCTTT. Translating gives CSVDPVLPTEAFF.

The CDR3 DNA is TGTGCCAGCAGCTCCAGGGGAGAGCAGTACTTC. Its protein is CASSSRGEQYF. The chain uses TRBV5-4 and TRBJ2-7; a possible D gene is TRBD1 (6 bases). The CDR3 loop spans 11 amino acids. CDR1 SGHNT and CDR2 YYREEE come from the germline V gene (reference sequence). The germline V and J ends were trimmed by 3 bases and 7 bases, with 8 bases remaining between them.

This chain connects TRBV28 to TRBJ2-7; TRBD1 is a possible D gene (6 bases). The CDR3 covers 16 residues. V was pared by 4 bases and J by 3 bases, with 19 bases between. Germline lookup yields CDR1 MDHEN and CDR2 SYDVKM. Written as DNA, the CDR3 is TGTGCCAGCAGTTCCCGAGGGGGATCCCCCTTCTACGAGCAGTACTTC. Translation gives CASSSRGGSPFYEQYF.

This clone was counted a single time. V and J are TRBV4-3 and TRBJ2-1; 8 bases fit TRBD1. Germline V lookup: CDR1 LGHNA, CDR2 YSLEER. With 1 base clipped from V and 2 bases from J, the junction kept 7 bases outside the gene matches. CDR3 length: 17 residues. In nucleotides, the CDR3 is TGCGCCAGCAGCCAAGCCTACCCAGGGGGCGCCTACAATGAGCAGTTCTTC. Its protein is CASSQAYPGGAYNEQFF.

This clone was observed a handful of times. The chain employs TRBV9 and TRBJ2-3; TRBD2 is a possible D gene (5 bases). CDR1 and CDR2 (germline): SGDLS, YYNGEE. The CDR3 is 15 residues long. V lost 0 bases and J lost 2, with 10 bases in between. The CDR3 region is CASSVEGGPTDTQYF. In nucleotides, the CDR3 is TGTGCCAGCAGCGTAGAAGGAGGCCCCACAGATACGCAGTATTTT.

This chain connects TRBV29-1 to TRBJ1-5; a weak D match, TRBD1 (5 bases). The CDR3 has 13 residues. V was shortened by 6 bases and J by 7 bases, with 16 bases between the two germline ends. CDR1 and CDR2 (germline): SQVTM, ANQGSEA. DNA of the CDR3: TGCAGCGTCCGAACCGGGGGGGGACAGCCCCAGCATTTT. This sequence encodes CSVRTGGGQPQHF.

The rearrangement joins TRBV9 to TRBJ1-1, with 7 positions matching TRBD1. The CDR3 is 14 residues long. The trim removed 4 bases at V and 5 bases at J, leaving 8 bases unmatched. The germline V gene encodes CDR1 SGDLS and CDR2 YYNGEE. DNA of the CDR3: TGTGCCAGCAGCCCCCTGACAGGGAGGACTGAAGCTTTCTTT. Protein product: CASSPLTGRTEAFF.

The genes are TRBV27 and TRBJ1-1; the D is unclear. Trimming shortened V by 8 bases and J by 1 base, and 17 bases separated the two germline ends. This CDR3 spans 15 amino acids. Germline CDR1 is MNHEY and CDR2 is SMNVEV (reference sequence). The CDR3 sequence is CASPSGRRKNTEAFF. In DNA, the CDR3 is TGTGCCAGCCCCAGCGGGCGCAGGAAGAACACTGAAGCTTTCTTT.

The CDR3 protein is CAISDPGTGWTEAFF. CDR3 DNA sequence: TGTGCCATCAGTGACCCCGGGACAGGGTGGACTGAAGCTTTCTTT. This chain connects TRBV10-3 to TRBJ1-1; 9 positions match TRBD1. V lost 3 bases to trimming and J lost 5 bases; unmatched junction nucleotides: 7. This CDR3 comprises 15 residues. The germline gives CDR1 ENHRY, CDR2 SYGVKD.